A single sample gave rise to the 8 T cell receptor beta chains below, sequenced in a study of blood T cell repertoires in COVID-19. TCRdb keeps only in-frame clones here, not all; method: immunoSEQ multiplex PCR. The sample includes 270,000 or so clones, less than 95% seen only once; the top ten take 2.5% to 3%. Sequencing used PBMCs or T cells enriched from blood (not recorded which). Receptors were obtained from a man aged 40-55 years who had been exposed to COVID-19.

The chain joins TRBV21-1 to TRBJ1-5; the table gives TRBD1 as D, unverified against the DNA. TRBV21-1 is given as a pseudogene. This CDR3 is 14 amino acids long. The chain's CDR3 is CARGTGDLNQPQHF. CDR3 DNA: TGTGCCCGCGGGACAGGGGATCTCAATCAGCCCCAGCATTTT.

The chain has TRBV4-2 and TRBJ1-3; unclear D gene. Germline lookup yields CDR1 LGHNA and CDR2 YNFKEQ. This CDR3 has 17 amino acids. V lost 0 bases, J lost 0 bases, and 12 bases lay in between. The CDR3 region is CASSQESRRVSGNTIYF. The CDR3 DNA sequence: TGTGCCAGCAGCCAAGAAAGCCGACGGGTCTCTGGAAACACCATATATTTT.

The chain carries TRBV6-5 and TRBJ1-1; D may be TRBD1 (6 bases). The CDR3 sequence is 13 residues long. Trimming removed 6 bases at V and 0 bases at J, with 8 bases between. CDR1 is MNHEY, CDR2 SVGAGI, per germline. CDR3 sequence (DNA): TGTGCCAGCAGCAGGGGATTGAACACTGAAGCTTTCTTT. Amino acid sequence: CASSRGLNTEAFF.

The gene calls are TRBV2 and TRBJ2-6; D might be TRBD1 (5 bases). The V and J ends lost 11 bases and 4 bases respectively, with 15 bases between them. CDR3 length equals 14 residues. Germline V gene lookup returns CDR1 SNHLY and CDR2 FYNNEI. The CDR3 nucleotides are TGTGCCGGGGTAGGGGTTGCAGGGGCCAACGTCCTGACTTTC. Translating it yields CAGVGVAGANVLTF.

CDR3 nucleotides: TGTGCCAGCGCACAGGGGTACAGCAATCAGCCCCAGCATTTT. This codes for CASAQGYSNQPQHF. This chain links TRBV19 with TRBJ1-5; TRBD1 matches 7 bases. The CDR3 totals 14 residues. Germline values: CDR1 LNHDA, CDR2 SQIVND (reference sequence). V shed 9 bases and J 1 base; nucleotides not matched to a gene: 6.

The CDR3 region is CASGTTPPYEQYF. Here the CDR3 DNA reads TGTGCCAGCGGGACAACCCCTCCCTACGAGCAGTACTTC. The rearrangement joins TRBV27 to TRBJ2-7; D is perhaps TRBD1 (6 bases). CDR3 length: 13 amino acids. With 8 bases removed from V and 2 bases from J, the gap between germline ends came to 13 bases. Looked up from germline, CDR1 is MNHEY and CDR2 is SMNVEV (reference sequence).

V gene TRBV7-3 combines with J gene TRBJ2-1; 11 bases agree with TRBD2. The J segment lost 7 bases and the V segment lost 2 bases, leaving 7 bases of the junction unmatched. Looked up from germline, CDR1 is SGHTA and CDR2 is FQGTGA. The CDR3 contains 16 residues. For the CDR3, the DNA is TGTGCCAGCAGCTTATTTAGTCGACTAGCGGGAAATGAGCAGTTCTTC. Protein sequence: CASSLFSRLAGNEQFF. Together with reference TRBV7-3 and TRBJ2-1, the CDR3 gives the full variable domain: GAGVSQTPSNKVTEKGKYVELRCDPISGHTALYWYRQSLGQGPEFLIYFQGTGAADDSGLPNDRFFAVRPEGSVSTLKIQRTERGDSAVYLCASSLFSRLAGNEQFFGPGTRLTVL.

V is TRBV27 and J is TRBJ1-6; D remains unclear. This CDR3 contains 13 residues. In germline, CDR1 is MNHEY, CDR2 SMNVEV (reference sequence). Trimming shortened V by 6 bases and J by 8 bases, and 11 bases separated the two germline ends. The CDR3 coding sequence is TGTGCCAGCAGGCCCCGGGAGGATTCACCCCTCCACTTT. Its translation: CASRPREDSPLHF.